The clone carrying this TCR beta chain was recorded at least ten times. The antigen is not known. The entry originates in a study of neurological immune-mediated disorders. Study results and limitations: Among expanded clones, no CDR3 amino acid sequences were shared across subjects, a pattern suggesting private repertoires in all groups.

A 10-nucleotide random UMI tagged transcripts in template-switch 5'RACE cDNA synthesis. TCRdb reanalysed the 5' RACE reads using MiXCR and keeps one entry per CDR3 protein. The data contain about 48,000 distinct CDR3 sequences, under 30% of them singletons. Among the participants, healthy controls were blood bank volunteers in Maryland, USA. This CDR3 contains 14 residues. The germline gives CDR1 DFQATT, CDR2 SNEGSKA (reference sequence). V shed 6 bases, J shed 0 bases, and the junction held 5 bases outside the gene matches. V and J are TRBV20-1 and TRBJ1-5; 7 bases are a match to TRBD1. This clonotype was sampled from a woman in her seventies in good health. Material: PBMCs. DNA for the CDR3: TGCAGTGCGGAAGACAGGGTTAGCAATCAGCCCCAGCATTTT. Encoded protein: CSAEDRVSNQPQHF.